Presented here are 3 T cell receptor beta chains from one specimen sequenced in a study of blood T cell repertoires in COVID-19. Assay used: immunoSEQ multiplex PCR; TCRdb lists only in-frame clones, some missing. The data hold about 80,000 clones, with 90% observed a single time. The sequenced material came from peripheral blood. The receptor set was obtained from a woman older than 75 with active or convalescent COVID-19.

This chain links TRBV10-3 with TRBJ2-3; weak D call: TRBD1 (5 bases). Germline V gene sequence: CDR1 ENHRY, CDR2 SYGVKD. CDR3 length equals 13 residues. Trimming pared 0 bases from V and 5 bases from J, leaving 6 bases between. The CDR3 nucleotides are TGTGCCATCAGTGAGTCGGGGCAAGATACGCAGTATTTT. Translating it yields CAISESGQDTQYF.

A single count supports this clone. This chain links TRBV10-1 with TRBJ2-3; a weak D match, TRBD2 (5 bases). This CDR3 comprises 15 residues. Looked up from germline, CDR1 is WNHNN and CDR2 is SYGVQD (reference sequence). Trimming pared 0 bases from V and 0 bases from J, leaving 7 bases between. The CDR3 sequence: CASSESLASTDTQYF. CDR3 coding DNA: TGCGCCAGCAGTGAGTCGCTAGCCAGCACAGATACGCAGTATTTT.

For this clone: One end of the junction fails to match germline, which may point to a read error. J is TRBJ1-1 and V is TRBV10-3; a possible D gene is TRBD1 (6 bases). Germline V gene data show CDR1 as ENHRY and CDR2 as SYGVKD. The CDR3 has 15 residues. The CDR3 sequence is CAITEAQGINTEAFF. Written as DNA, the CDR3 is TGTGCCATCACTGAGGCCCAGGGGATAAACACTGAAGCTTTCTTT.